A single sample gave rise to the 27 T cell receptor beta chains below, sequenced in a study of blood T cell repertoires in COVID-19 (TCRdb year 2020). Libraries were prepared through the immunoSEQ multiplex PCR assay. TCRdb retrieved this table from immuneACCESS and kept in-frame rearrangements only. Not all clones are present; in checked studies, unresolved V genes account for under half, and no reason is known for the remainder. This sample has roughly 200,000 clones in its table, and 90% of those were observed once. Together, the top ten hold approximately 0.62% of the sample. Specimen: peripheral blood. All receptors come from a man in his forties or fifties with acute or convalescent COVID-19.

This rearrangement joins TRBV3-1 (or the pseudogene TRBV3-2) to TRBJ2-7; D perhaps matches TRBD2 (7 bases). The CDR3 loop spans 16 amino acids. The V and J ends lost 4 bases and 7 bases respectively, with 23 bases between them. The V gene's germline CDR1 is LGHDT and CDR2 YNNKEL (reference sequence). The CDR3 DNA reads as TGTGCCAGCAGCCGAATGGGGGCGGGAGTAAATGTGGAGCAGTACTTC. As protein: CASSRMGAGVNVEQYF.

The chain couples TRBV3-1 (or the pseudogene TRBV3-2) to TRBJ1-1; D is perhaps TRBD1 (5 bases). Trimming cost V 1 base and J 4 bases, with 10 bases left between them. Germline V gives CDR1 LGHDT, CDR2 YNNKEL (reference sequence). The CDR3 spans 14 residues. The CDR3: CASSQAGYGTEAFF. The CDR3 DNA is TGTGCCAGCAGCCAAGCAGGGTACGGCACTGAAGCTTTCTTT.

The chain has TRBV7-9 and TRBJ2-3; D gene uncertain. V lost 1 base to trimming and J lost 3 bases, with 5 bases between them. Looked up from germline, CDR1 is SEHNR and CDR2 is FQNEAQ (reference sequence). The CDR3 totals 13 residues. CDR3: CASSLVRTDTQYF. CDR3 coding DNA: TGTGCCAGCAGCTTAGTCCGGACAGATACGCAGTATTTT.

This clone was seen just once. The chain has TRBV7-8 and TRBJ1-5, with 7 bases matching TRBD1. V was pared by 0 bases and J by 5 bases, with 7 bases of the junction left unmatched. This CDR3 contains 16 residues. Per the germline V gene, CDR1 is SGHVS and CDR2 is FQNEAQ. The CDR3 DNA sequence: TGTGCCAGCAGCTTAGCATTCGGGACAGATCATCAGCCCCAGCATTTT. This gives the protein CASSLAFGTDHQPQHF.

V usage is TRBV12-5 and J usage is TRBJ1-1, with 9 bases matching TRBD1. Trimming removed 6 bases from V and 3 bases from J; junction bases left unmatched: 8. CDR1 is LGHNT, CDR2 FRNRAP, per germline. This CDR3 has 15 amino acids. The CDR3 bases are TGTGCTAGTGGGGGGGACAGGGATTCTCACACTGAAGCTTTCTTT. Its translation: CASGGDRDSHTEAFF.

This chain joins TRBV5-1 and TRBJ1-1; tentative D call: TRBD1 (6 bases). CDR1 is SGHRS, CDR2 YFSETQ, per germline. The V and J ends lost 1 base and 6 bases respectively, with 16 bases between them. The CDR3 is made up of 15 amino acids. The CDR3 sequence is CASSLRAGAAAEAFF. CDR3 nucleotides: TGCGCCAGCAGCTTGCGGGCGGGGGCGGCTGCTGAAGCTTTCTTT.

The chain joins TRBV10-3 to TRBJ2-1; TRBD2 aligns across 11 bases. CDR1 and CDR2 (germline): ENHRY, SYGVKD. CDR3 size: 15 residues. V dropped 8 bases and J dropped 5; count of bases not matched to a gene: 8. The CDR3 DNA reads TGTGCCATCCGAACTAGCGGGAGTTTTGACAATGAGCAGTTCTTC. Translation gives CAIRTSGSFDNEQFF.

DNA of the CDR3: TGCGCCAGCAGCTTGGACAGGGCCAATGAGCAGTTCTTC. Translating gives CASSLDRANEQFF. The chain combines TRBV5-1 with TRBJ2-1, with D tentatively TRBD1 (6 bases). The V gene's germline CDR1 is SGHRS and CDR2 YFSETQ. The CDR3 is 13 residues long. The V end lost 0 bases, the J end lost 6 bases, and 7 bases lay between the germline ends.

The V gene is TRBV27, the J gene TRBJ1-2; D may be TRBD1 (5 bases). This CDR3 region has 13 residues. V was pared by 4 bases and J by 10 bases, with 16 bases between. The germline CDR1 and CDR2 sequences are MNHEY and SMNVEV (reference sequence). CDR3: CASSYDRTVVYTF. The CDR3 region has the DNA TGTGCCAGCAGTTACGACAGAACTGTGGTCTACACCTTC.

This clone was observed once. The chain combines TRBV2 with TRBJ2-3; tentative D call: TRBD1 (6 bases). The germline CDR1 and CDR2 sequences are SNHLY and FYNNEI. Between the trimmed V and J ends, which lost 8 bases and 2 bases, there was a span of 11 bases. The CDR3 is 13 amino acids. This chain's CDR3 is CASEQGTTDTQYF. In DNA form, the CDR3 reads TGTGCCAGCGAGCAGGGGACCACAGATACGCAGTATTTT.

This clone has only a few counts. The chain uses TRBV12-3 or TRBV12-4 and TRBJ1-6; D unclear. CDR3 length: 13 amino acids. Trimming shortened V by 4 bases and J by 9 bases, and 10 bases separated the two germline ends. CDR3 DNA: TGTGCCAGCAGTTACGGCAGGTCTTCACCCCTCCACTTT. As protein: CASSYGRSSPLHF.

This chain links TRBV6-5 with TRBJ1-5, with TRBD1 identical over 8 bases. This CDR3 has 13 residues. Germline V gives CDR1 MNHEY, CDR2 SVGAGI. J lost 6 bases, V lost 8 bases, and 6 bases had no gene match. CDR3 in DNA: TGTGCCAGCGGGGGACAGGACGGTCAGCCCCAGCATTTT. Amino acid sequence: CASGGQDGQPQHF.

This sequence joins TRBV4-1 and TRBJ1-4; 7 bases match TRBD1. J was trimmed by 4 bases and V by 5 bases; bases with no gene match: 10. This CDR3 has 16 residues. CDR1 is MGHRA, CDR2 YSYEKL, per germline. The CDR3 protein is CASSDPEGQYNEKLFF. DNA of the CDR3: TGCGCCAGCAGCGATCCGGAGGGACAGTATAATGAAAAACTGTTTTTT.

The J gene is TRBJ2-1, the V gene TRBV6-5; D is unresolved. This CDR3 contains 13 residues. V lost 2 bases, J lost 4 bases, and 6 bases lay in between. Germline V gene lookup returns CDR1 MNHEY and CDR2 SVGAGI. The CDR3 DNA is TGTGCCAGCAGTTACGGTCGGTACAATGAGCAGTTCTTC. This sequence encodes CASSYGRYNEQFF.

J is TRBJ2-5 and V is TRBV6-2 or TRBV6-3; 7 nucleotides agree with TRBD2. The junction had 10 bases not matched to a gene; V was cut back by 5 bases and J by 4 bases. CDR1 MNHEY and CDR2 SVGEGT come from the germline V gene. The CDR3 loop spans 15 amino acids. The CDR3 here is CASSAGGGRPETQYF. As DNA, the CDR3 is TGTGCCAGCAGTGCCGGGGGAGGGCGCCCAGAGACCCAGTACTTC.

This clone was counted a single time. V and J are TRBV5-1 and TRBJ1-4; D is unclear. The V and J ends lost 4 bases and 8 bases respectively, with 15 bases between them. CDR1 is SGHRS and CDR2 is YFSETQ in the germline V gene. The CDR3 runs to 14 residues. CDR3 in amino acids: CASSQTSVGEKLFF. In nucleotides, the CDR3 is TGCGCCAGCAGCCAGACATCTGTGGGCGAAAAACTGTTTTTT.

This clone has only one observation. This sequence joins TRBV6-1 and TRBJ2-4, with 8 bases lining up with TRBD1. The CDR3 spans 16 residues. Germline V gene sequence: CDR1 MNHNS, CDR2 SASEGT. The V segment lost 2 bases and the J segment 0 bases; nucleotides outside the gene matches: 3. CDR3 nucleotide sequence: TGTGCCAGCAGTGAACCAGGGGGCGCAGCCAAAAACATTCAGTACTTC. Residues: CASSEPGGAAKNIQYF.

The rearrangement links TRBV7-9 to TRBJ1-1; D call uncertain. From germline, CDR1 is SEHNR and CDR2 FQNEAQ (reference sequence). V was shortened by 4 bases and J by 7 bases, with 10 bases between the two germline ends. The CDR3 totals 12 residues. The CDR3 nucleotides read TGTGCCAGCAGCTCGCAGTCTAGTGAAGCTTTCTTT. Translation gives CASSSQSSEAFF.

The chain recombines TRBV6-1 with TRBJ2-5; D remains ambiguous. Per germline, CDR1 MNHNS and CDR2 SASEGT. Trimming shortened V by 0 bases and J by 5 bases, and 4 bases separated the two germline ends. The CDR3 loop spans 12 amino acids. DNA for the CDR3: TGTGCCAGCAGTGAAGCGAGGGAGACCCAGTACTTC. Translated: CASSEARETQYF.

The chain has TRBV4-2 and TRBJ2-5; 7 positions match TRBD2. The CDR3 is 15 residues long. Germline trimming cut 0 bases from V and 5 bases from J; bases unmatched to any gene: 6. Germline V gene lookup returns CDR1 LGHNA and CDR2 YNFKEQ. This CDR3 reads CASSQDAGGMETQYF. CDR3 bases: TGTGCCAGCAGCCAAGATGCCGGGGGGATGGAGACCCAGTACTTC.

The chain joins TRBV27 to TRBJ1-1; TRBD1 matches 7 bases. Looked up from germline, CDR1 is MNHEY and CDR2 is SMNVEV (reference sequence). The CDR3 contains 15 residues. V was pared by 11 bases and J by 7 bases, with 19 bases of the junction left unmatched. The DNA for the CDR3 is TGTGCCTCCGGTAAGGTCAGGACAGGAATTTTTGAAGCTTTCTTT. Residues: CASGKVRTGIFEAFF.

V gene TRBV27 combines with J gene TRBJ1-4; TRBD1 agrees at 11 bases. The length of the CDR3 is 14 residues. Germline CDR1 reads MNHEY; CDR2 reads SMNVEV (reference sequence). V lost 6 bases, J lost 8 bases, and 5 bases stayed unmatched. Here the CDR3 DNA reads TGTGCCAGCAGGGGGACAGGGGGGACAGAAAAACTGTTTTTT. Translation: CASRGTGGTEKLFF. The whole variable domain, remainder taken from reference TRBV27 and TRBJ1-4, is EAQVTQNPRYLITVTGKKLTVTCSQNMNHEYMSWYRQDPGLGLRQIYYSMNVEVTDKGDVPEGYKVSRKEKRNFPLILESPSPNQTSLYFCASRGTGGTEKLFFGSGTQLSVL.

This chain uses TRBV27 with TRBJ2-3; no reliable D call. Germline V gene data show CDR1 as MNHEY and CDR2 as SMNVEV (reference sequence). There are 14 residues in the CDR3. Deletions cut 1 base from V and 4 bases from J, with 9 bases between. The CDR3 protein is CASSLLRLADTQYF. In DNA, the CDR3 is TGTGCCAGCAGTTTATTGAGGTTGGCAGATACGCAGTATTTT.

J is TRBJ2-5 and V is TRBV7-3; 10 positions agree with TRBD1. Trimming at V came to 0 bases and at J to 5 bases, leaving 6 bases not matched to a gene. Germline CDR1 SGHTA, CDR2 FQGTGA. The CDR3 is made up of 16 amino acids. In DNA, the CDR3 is TGTGCCAGCAGCTTAACCGGGACAGGGGCTTCTGAGACCCAGTACTTC. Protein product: CASSLTGTGASETQYF.

This CDR3 is CASSLPGIDNYGYTF. In DNA form, the CDR3 reads TGTGCCAGCAGCTTACCAGGAATTGATAACTATGGCTACACCTTC. This chain connects TRBV5-5 to TRBJ1-2; D unclear. Per the germline V gene, CDR1 is SGHKS and CDR2 is YYEKEE (reference sequence). CDR3 length: 15 residues. V was clipped by 2 bases and J by 1 base, with 12 bases between them.

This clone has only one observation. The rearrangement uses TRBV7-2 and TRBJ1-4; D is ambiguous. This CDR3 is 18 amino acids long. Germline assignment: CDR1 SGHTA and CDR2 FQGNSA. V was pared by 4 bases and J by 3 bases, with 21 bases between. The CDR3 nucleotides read TGTGCCAGCAGCTACCGCGGGCGTTCGAGGGCTGCTAATGAAAAACTGTTTTTT. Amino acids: CASSYRGRSRAANEKLFF.

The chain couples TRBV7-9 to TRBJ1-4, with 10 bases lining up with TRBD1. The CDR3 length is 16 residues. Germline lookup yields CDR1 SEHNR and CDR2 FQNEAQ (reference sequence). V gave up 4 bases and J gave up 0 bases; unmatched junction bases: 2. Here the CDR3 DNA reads TGTGCCAGCAGCTCCGGGACAGGGGCAACTAATGAAAAACTGTTTTTT. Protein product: CASSSGTGATNEKLFF.